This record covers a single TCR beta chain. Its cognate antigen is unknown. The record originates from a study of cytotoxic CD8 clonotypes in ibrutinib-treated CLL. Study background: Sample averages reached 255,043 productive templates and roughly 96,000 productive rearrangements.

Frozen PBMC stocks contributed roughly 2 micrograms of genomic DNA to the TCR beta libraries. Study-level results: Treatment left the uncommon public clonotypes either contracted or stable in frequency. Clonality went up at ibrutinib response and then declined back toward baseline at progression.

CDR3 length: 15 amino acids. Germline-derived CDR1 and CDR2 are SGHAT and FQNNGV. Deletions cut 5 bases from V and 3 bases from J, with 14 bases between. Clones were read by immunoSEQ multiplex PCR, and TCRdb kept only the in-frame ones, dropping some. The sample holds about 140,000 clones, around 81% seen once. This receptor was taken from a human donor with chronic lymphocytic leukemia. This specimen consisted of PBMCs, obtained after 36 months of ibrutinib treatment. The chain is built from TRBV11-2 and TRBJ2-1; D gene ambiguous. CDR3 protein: CASSTLLTRYNEQFF. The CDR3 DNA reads TGTGCCAGCAGCACCCTACTCACCCGCTACAATGAGCAGTTCTTC.